This T cell receptor (beta chain) was obtained from a study of cytomegalovirus exposure and HLA in healthy donors (dated by TCRdb to 2015 to 2018). For the wider study: An earlier analysis of several hundred of the donors reported roughly 300 Gb of sequence data and around 120 million unique TCR beta sequences from 150 million to 200 million T cells. An early release covering over 500 HLA-typed donors comprised about 300 gigabases of sequencing data and 85 million or so unique TCR sequences. Of the roughly 390 genotyped donors, 80% to 90% were placed in the genetic ancestry cluster associated with self-reported Caucasian donors. The study aimed to test whether signatures of past pathogen exposure could be identified by cataloging public T cell receptors. The T cell repertoires of some 670 subjects were profiled by immunosequencing and related to cytomegalovirus serostatus. Besides the first cohort of 666 subjects, a separate validation cohort made up of some 110 different subjects was used. High-throughput TCR immunosequencing, statistical association of individual TCRs with disease status, and machine learning were combined to predict cytomegalovirus infection status. In a later analysis, previously published TCR beta repertoires from about 640 donors were re-analyzed and high-resolution HLA genotyping was added so that TCR occurrence patterns could be studied. In the later analysis, no new phenotypic data were used to find candidate immune exposures; instead, reliance was placed on TCR beta sequences and their occurrence across donors. In an earlier analysis of more than 550 of the donors, high-throughput TCR beta sequencing was used to judge whether each TCR beta V gene segment behaved as functional or pseudogenic. Donor age, sex, ethnicity and CMV serostatus were compiled alongside the repertoire data. A later genetic analysis took genome-wide SNP genotypes for about three fifths of the roughly 670 donors and used that subset as a discovery cohort. All discovery cohort repertoires had been generated using a single sequencing platform. Class I and class II HLA loci were covered by the typing at four-digit resolution. Typing coverage varied by locus: about 620-630 donors for A, B, C, DRB1 and DQB1; approximately 500 for DQA1; nearly 610 for DPA1; roughly 450 for DPB1. About 5 DR-DQ haplotypes were handled as single units for association and clustering, since linkage in the cohort was strong. Across around 400 genotyped donors of the cohort, an average of approximately 220,000 unique TCR beta nucleotide sequences per donor were sequenced, and 15% to 20% of those sequences were non-productive.

The library was produced with the immunoSEQ multiplex PCR assay. For the multiplex PCR, a mixture combining 60 forward primers for TCR Vbeta segments and 13 reverse primers for TCR Jbeta segments was used. Amplification of the CDR3 region of rearranged TCR beta genes was performed with a multiplex PCR assay on genomic DNA. The Illumina HiSeq System was used to sequence the amplified TCR beta libraries as 87-base-pair reads. Per the authors' processing: In a later analysis, tens of millions of unique TCR beta chains were counted across the roughly 610 repertoires, and roughly 11 million of these chains were shared by at least two donors. A nearest-neighbor algorithm error-corrected the raw reads and collapsed the reads into unique sequences, merging closely related sequences to remove PCR and sequencing errors. To assign V, D and J gene segments, CDR3 sequences were aligned to IMGT reference sequences. For a sequence to be retained, a match of at least six nucleotides was required to both a V gene segment and a J gene segment. Rearrangements were classified as productive when the CDR3 lacked stop codons and remained in frame with V and J, and all other rearrangements were classified as non-productive. CDR3 was defined according to IMGT convention as the region running from the second conserved V-encoded cysteine to the conserved J-encoded phenylalanine. The earlier analysis of about 620 of the donors excluded sequences that lacked an unambiguous match to a single V gene segment. An earlier analysis of 550 to 650 of the donors classified V segments as functional when productive rearrangements were above 56.7% and as segregating when the standard deviation between donors was above 5%. A statistical classification framework was built for diagnosing cytomegalovirus status from the catalog of TCR beta chain sequences. A later analysis assigned V and J genes by comparing TCR nucleotide sequences with IMGT/GENE-DB human TR gene sequences. Using the TCRdist pipeline, a later analysis assigned CDR3 sequences along with most-parsimonious VDJ recombination scenarios. In a later analysis, each TCR beta chain was defined by its CDR3 amino acid sequence together with its V-gene family, and reads lacking a unique V-gene family were excluded. A later analysis removed 592 highly shared, low-generation-probability nucleotide sequences to deal with suspected cross-contamination and a sequencing artifact. A later analysis calculated a clonal expansion index for each public chain from normalized within-repertoire ranks of inferred template counts. In a later analysis, generation probabilities were computed using a VDJ recombination model fitted to out-of-frame rearrangements, and the results were checked against IGoR. In a later analysis, hypergeometric tests were used to score TCR-TCR, TCR-HLA and TCR-CMV co-occurrence, with a repertoire-size bias correction applied to TCR pairs. False discovery rates were estimated in a later analysis by permuting HLA or CMV assignments 20 times. In a later analysis, co-occurring TCRs were grouped using DBSCAN, and TCRdist sequence similarity was added for clustering within HLA-allele-positive subsets. Repertoires with fewer than 30,000 or more than 120,000 public chains, plus five repertoires with anomalous nucleotide sharing, were excluded from co-occurrence clustering. The clones in this table, taken by TCRdb from immuneACCESS, are in-frame only. Not every clone is retained; where verified, under half of the shortfall comes from an unresolved V gene, and the cause of the rest is unknown. That table is the source of V, J and clone size, and D and trimming were worked out from the DNA. The sample data list about 140,000 clones, and 75% to 90% of these were observed just once. 1.2% of the sample is taken by the ten largest.

Trimming removed 3 bases from V and 3 bases from J; the gene matches leave 8 bases unexplained. CDR1 and CDR2, looked up from the germline V gene (reference sequence), are PRHDT and FYEKMQ. The cysteine opens and the phenylalanine closes a CDR3 of 15 amino acids. Just the 45-base CDR3 DNA is kept, in frame starting at base 1. In total, roughly 670 healthy bone marrow donors made up the cohort. At the time of sampling, every cohort member was nominally healthy, though immune exposures that went unrecorded were likely present. The donor was CMV seronegative and belonged to the group of approximately 320 seronegative cohort members. A peripheral blood sample was collected from each donor, and TCR beta sequencing was performed on peripheral blood mononuclear cells. The Qiagen DNeasy Blood Extraction Kit was used to extract genomic DNA from the blood cell samples. As concerns this clone: This clone's antigen is unknown. Base qualities are not at hand, and no much larger clone is one base apart.

The study at large found these results: The only immune exposure information available for the cohort was CMV serostatus. According to a later analysis, most CMV-associated TCR beta chains appeared to be HLA-restricted, and the HLA associations seemed to be driven largely by CMV exposure. In an earlier analysis of 587 of the donors, most TCR beta V segments appeared in productive rearrangements about 87% or about 30% of the time, broadly matching IMGT annotations. Assigning TCR associations to individual alleles was difficult when HLA alleles, especially DR and DQ, strongly co-occurred. A cluster of highly shared sequence variants was judged likely to be a technical artifact of the sequencing pipeline. A later analysis associated 15,000 to 20,000 TCR beta sequences with specific HLA alleles at a false discovery rate of 0.05. Correlated functional status among segregating V segments might be attributable to linkage disequilibrium, but an unknown experimental factor could not be ruled out. The cohort was sequenced for TCR beta chains only, and without alpha or paired-chain data the features that could be detected were limited. Presence/absence analyses assumed roughly uniform sequencing depth across donors, an assumption that may not hold. In vitro tests confirmed that a few of the cytomegalovirus-associated TCR beta chains recognize cytomegalovirus antigens. Across donors, most TCR sequences were observed very rarely, whereas some public TCRs were present in many individuals. HLA typing was unavailable for some donors at each locus, so association tests used only the typed subset. A later genetic analysis associated a missense DCLRE1C variant with V-gene and J-gene trimming of TCR beta chains, and an independent cohort replicated the association. In a later genetic analysis, fewer N-insertions in productive TCRs were reported among donors in an Asian-associated ancestry cluster than the roughly 700-donor mean. The classifier was reported to diagnose cytomegalovirus status with high specificity and sensitivity in both the original and validation cohorts. Because the 87-base-pair reads could not distinguish some IMGT-functional V segments, including TRBV6-2 and TRBV6-3, those segments were excluded. A later analysis reported that several top co-occurrence clusters appeared linked to parvovirus B19, influenza, CMV and Epstein-Barr virus. The authors suggested that the approach could potentially be extended to other disease states and immunological phenotypes. Because counts were too low, 15 to 20 rarely observed V segments, including chromosome 9 orphons, were left out of the earlier analysis of 587 of the donors. The study gave a list of under 200 TCR beta chains associated with cytomegalovirus. A further reported finding was that TCR beta sequences accurately predicted the HLA-A and HLA-B alleles for most subjects in the first cohort. Compared with equally common non-associated chains, HLA-associated TCR beta chains in a later analysis were more clonally expanded and had lower generation probabilities. In a later analysis, TCR association rates were found to vary across HLA loci, with the most associated TCRs seen for DRB1 alleles and the fewest for HLA-C alleles.

The sample taken for sequencing was PBMCs. Recombination joined TRBV13 with TRBJ2-7; TRBD1 lines up with 7 middle nucleotides. This receptor was taken from a female donor in good health and CMV-seronegative. The CDR3 protein is CASSFLGSGGYEQYF. The nucleotide sequence reads TGTGCCAGCAGCTTTCTTGGTTCAGGGGGCTACGAGCAGTACTTC.